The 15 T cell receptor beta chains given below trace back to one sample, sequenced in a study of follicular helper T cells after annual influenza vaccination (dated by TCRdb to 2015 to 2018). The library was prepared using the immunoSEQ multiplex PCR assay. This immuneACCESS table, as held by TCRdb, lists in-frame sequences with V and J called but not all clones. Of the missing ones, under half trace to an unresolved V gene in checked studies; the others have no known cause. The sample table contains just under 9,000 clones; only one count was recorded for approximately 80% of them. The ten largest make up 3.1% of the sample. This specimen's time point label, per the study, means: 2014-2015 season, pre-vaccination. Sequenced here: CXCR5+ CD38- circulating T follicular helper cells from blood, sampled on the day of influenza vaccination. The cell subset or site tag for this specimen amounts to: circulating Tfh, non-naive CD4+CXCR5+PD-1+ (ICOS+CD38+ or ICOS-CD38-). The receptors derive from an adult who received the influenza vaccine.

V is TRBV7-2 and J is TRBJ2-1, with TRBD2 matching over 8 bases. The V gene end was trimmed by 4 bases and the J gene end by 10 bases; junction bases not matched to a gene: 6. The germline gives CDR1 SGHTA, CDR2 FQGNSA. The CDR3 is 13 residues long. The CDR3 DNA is TGTGCCAGCAGCTCTACTAGCGGTGGGGAGCAGTTCTTC. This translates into CASSSTSGGEQFF.

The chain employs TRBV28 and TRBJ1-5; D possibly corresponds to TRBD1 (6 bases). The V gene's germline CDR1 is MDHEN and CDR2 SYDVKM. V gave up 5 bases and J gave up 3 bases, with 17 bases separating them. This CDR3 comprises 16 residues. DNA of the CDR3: TGTGCCAGCAGTCCTGACAGGAATTGGGACAATCAGCCCCAGCATTTT. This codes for CASSPDRNWDNQPQHF.

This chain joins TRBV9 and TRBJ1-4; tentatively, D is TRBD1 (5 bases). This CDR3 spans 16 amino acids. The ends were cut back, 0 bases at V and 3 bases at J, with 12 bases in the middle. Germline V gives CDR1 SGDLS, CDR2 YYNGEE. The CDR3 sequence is CASSVEWGRPNEKLFF. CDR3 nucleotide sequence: TGTGCCAGCAGCGTAGAATGGGGGAGGCCTAATGAAAAACTGTTTTTT.

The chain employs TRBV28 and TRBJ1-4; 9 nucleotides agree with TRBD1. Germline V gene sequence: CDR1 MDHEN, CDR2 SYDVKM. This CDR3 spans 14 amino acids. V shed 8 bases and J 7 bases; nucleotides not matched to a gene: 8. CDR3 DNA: TGTGCCAGCGGCGAACAGGGGGCGGTTGAAAAACTGTTTTTT. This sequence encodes CASGEQGAVEKLFF.

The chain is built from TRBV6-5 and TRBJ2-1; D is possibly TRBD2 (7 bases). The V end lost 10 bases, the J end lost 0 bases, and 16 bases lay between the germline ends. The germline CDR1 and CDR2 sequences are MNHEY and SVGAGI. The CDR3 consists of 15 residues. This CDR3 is CATLGGGSSYNEQFF. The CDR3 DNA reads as TGTGCCACCCTGGGGGGCGGGAGCTCCTACAATGAGCAGTTCTTC.

This CDR3 reads CASSYRPSTGELFF. The CDR3 DNA reads as TGTGCCAGCAGTTACCGGCCCTCCACCGGGGAGCTGTTTTTT. The genes are TRBV6-5 and TRBJ2-2; D is undetermined. This CDR3 has 14 residues. CDR1 and CDR2 from the germline V gene are MNHEY and SVGAGI. Trimming took off 2 bases at V and 4 bases at J, with 8 bases between the two ends.

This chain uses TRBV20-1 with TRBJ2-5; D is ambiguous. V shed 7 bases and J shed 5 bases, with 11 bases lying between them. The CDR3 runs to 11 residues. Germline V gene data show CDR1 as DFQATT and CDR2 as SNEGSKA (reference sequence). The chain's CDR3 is CSVGERETQYF. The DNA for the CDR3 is TGCAGTGTTGGGGAACGTGAGACCCAGTACTTC.

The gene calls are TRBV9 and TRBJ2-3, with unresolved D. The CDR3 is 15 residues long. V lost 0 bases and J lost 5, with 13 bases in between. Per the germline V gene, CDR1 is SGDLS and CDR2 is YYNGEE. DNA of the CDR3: TGTGCCAGCAGCGTAGCCAACCAGGCGCGAGATACGCAGTATTTT. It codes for CASSVANQARDTQYF.

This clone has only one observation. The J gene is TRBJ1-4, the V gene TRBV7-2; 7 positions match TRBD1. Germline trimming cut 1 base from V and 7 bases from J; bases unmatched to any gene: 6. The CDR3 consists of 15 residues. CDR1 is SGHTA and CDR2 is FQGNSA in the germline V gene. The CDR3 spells CASSLETGRGEKLFF. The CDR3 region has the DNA TGTGCCAGCAGCTTAGAGACAGGGAGGGGTGAAAAACTGTTTTTT. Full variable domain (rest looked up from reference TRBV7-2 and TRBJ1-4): GAGVSQSPSNKVTEKGKDVELRCDPISGHTALYWYRQSLGQGLEFLIYFQGNSAPDKSGLPSDRFSAERTGGSVSTLTIQRTQQEDSAVYLCASSLETGRGEKLFFGSGTQLSVL.

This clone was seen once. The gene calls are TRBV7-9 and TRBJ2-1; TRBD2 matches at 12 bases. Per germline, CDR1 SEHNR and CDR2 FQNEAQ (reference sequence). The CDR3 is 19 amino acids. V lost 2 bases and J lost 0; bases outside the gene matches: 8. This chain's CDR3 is CASSLPSGGALGSYNEQFF. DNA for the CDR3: TGTGCCAGCAGCTTACCTAGCGGGGGGGCTCTGGGCTCCTACAATGAGCAGTTCTTC.

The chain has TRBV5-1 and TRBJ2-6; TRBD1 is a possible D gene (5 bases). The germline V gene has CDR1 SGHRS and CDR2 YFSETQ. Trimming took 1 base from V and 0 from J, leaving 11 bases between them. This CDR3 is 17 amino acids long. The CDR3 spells CASSLRQPGSGANVLTF. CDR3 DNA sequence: TGCGCCAGCAGCTTGCGACAGCCCGGCTCTGGGGCCAACGTCCTGACTTTC. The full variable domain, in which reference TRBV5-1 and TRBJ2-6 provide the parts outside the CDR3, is KAGVTQTPRYLIKTRGQQVTLSCSPISGHRSVSWYQQTPGQGLQFLFEYFSETQRNKGNFPGRFSGRQFSNSRSEMNVSTLELGDSALYLCASSLRQPGSGANVLTFGAGSRLTVL.

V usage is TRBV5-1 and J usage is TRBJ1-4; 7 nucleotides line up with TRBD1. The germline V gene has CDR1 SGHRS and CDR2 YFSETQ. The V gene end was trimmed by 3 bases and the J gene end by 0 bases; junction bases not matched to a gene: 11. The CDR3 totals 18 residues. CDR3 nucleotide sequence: TGCGCCAGCAGCTCAGCTGGGACAGCACCAACAACTAATGAAAAACTGTTTTTT. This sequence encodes CASSSAGTAPTTNEKLFF.

CDR3 protein: CASSRDFSSGNTIYF. CDR3 coding DNA: TGTGCCAGCAGTCGGGACTTTAGCTCTGGAAACACCATATATTTT. V gene TRBV28 combines with J gene TRBJ1-3, with D tentatively TRBD1 (5 bases). Per germline, CDR1 MDHEN and CDR2 SYDVKM. V lost 5 bases, J lost 0 bases, and 11 bases lay in between. There are 15 residues in the CDR3. Variable domain in full (rest from reference TRBV28 and TRBJ1-3): DVKVTQSSRYLVKRTGEKVFLECVQDMDHENMFWYRQDPGLGLRLIYFSYDVKMKEKGDIPEGYSVSREKKERFSLILESASTNQTSMYLCASSRDFSSGNTIYFGEGSWLTVV.

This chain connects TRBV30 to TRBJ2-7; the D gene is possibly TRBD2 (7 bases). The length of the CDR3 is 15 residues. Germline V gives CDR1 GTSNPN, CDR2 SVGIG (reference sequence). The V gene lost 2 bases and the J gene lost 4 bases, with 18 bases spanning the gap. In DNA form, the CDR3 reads TGTGCCTGGAGTCCAAAGGGGGGGAAAAAATACGAGCAGTACTTC. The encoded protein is CAWSPKGGKKYEQYF.

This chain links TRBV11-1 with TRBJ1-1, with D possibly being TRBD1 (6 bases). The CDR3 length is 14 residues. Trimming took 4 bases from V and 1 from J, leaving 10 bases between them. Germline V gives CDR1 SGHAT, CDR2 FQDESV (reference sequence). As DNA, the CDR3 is TGTGCCAGCAGCTCCCAACAGGGGAACACTGAAGCTTTCTTT. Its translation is CASSSQQGNTEAFF.